Shown below are 24 T cell receptor beta chains from a single sample sequenced in a study of cytomegalovirus exposure and HLA in healthy donors (dated by TCRdb to the late 2010s). The library was prepared using the immunoSEQ multiplex PCR assay. A mixture of 60 forward primers for TCR Vbeta segments and 13 reverse primers for TCR Jbeta segments was used in the multiplex PCR. Not all clones reach the TCRdb copy of this immuneACCESS table, which keeps in-frame sequences only. Checked studies attribute under half of the gap to unresolved V genes and leave the rest unexplained. The record for this sample contains approximately 79,000 clones. The top ten clones comprise less than 6% of the sample. Input material: PBMCs. Every receptor here comes from a man aged 40-49 years in good health and CMV-seronegative.

The chain has TRBV2 and TRBJ2-7; D is undetermined. V shed 6 bases and J shed 4 bases, with 4 bases lying between them. The germline gives CDR1 SNHLY, CDR2 FYNNEI. This CDR3 has 10 amino acids. CDR3 nucleotides: TGTGCCAGCAGCGTGTACGAGCAGTACTTC. It is translated as CASSVYEQYF.

J is TRBJ1-1 and V is TRBV27; D unresolved. Germline CDR1 and CDR2: MNHEY and SMNVEV (reference sequence). This CDR3 spans 19 amino acids. V shed 6 bases and J shed 0 bases, with 26 bases lying between them. DNA for the CDR3: TGTGCCAGCAGATCCGACAAGGGAGGGTTTGCTCGTCTGAACACTGAAGCTTTCTTT. Protein product: CASRSDKGGFARLNTEAFF.

This sequence joins TRBV11-2 and TRBJ2-7, with D unresolved. V shed 2 bases and J shed 0 bases, with 8 bases lying between them. This CDR3 contains 14 residues. The germline gives CDR1 SGHAT, CDR2 FQNNGV. The DNA for the CDR3 is TGTGCCAGCAGCTTACCTGGGCCCTCCTACGAGCAGTACTTC. It translates to CASSLPGPSYEQYF.

The J gene is TRBJ2-6, the V gene TRBV6-5; D unresolved. Germline V lookup: CDR1 MNHEY, CDR2 SVGAGI. Trimming stripped 10 bases from V and 0 bases from J, with 10 bases between. The CDR3 length is 14 residues. The CDR3 DNA sequence: TGTGCCACCTATCTTGGCTCTGGGGCCAACGTCCTGACTTTC. Translating it yields CATYLGSGANVLTF.

The CDR3 sequence is CSVEGPGIQETQYF. As DNA, the CDR3 is TGCAGCGTTGAAGGGCCAGGTATCCAAGAGACCCAGTACTTC. The rearrangement uses TRBV29-1 and TRBJ2-5; D ambiguous. Germline values: CDR1 SQVTM, CDR2 ANQGSEA. V was clipped by 1 base and J by 1 base, with 10 bases between them. This CDR3 has 14 residues.

CDR3 loop: CASTLEGVYGYTF. The CDR3 DNA reads as TGTGCCAGCACCCTAGAAGGGGTCTATGGCTACACCTTC. The V call is TRBV5-4, the J call TRBJ1-2, with D possibly TRBD1 on 5 matching bases. The CDR3 covers 13 residues. V shed 6 bases and J shed 4 bases, with 13 bases lying between them. CDR1 is SGHNT and CDR2 is YYREEE in the germline V gene (reference sequence).

The CDR3, as DNA: TGTGCCAGCTCACCGGGGGCGAGTACTGAAGCTTTCTTT. Translating it yields CASSPGASTEAFF. The rearrangement uses TRBV18 and TRBJ1-1, with a possible D match to TRBD1 (6 bases). With 3 bases removed from V and 5 bases from J, the gap between germline ends came to 10 bases. Germline values: CDR1 KGHSH, CDR2 LQKENI. The CDR3 covers 13 residues.

The J gene is TRBJ1-1, the V gene TRBV27; D may be TRBD1 (5 bases). The CDR3 has 14 residues. The V gene lost 4 bases and the J gene lost 1 base, with 10 bases spanning the gap. Per germline, CDR1 MNHEY and CDR2 SMNVEV (reference sequence). The CDR3 sequence is CASSSDSSNTEAFF. In nucleotides, the CDR3 is TGTGCCAGCAGTTCTGACAGCTCGAACACTGAAGCTTTCTTT.

The rearrangement joins TRBV5-6 to TRBJ1-1; the match to TRBD1 covers 9 bases. Unmatched junction bases numbered 9, after V lost 3 bases and J lost 0 bases. This CDR3 spans 17 amino acids. CDR1 and CDR2 from the germline V gene are SGHDT and YYEEEE. The CDR3 protein is CASSSPGTGLLNTEAFF. DNA of the CDR3: TGTGCCAGCAGCTCCCCCGGGACAGGGCTTCTGAACACTGAAGCTTTCTTT.

The chain uses TRBV30 and TRBJ1-4, with D maybe TRBD1 (6 bases). Trimming took off 4 bases at V and 8 bases at J, with 17 bases between the two ends. This CDR3 region has 14 residues. Per germline, CDR1 GTSNPN and CDR2 SVGIG (reference sequence). CDR3 amino acids: CAWTSGTQTEKLFF. DNA for the CDR3: TGTGCCTGGACCTCAGGGACACAGACGGAAAAACTGTTTTTT.

The rearrangement joins TRBV30 to TRBJ1-2; D is uncertain. Trimming cost V 3 bases and J 3 bases, with 23 bases left between them. The germline V gene encodes CDR1 GTSNPN and CDR2 SVGIG (reference sequence). This CDR3 is 17 amino acids long. In DNA, the CDR3 is TGTGCCTGGAGAACTAAAATGGCCAAATGGATTGACTATGGCTACACCTTC. Its translation: CAWRTKMAKWIDYGYTF.

The V and J genes are TRBV19 and TRBJ2-7, with a tentative D call TRBD1 (6 bases). This CDR3 contains 11 residues. In germline, CDR1 is LNHDA, CDR2 SQIVND (reference sequence). V lost 6 bases to trimming and J lost 10 bases, with 13 bases between them. The CDR3 sequence is CASRDRDKQYF. In nucleotides, the CDR3 is TGTGCCAGTAGGGACCGGGACAAACAGTACTTC.

The chain couples TRBV30 to TRBJ2-2; 8 bases agree with TRBD2. Per the germline V gene, CDR1 is GTSNPN and CDR2 is SVGIG (reference sequence). The CDR3 loop spans 14 amino acids. The V gene end was trimmed by 7 bases and the J gene end by 4 bases; junction bases not matched to a gene: 8. DNA of the CDR3: TGTGCCTCAAAAGCGGGAGAGTTCACCGGGGAGCTGTTTTTT. This gives the protein CASKAGEFTGELFF.

The chain couples TRBV9 to TRBJ2-4; D unresolved. CDR1 and CDR2 (germline): SGDLS, YYNGEE. V was cut by 3 bases and J by 0 bases, with 7 bases left in between. The CDR3 runs 14 residues. This CDR3 reads CASSGDLAKNIQYF. The DNA of the CDR3 is TGTGCCAGCAGCGGCGACTTAGCCAAAAACATTCAGTACTTC.

V usage is TRBV4-3 and J usage is TRBJ2-1; 8 bases are shared with TRBD2. Germline CDR1 and CDR2: LGHNA and YSLEER. The CDR3 runs 15 residues. Trimming took 4 bases from V and 6 from J; bases not matched to a gene: 8. CDR3: CASSLGSGGLNEQFF. The CDR3 DNA reads TGCGCCAGCAGCCTTGGTTCGGGGGGGCTCAATGAGCAGTTCTTC.

The rearrangement uses TRBV9 and TRBJ2-7; TRBD2 matches at 8 bases. This CDR3 comprises 16 residues. V gave up 2 bases and J gave up 7 bases; unmatched junction bases: 14. Germline values: CDR1 SGDLS, CDR2 YYNGEE. This CDR3 reads CASSVSPVSGTGEQYF. The CDR3, as DNA: TGTGCCAGCAGCGTCTCTCCGGTTAGCGGGACGGGTGAGCAGTACTTC.

The chain combines TRBV18 with TRBJ2-7, with 7 bases matching TRBD1. In germline, CDR1 is KGHSH, CDR2 LQKENI. V trimming: 2 bases; J trimming: 5 bases; junction bases outside the gene matches: 3. The CDR3 runs 13 residues. In DNA, the CDR3 is TGTGCCAGCTCACCAGGACAGGACAACGAGCAGTACTTC. Amino acids: CASSPGQDNEQYF.

The genes are TRBV4-3 and TRBJ2-2; 7 nucleotides align to TRBD1. The CDR3 contains 17 residues. Unmatched junction bases numbered 10, after V lost 1 base and J lost 5 bases. CDR1 LGHNA and CDR2 YSLEER come from the germline V gene. The CDR3 coding sequence is TGCGCCAGCAGCCAAGTTGAACAGGGGCAGTGGACCGGGGAGCTGTTTTTT. Translation: CASSQVEQGQWTGELFF.

The chain couples TRBV19 to TRBJ1-4, with TRBD1 matching 7 bases. The J segment lost 7 bases and the V segment lost 4 bases, leaving 6 bases of the junction unmatched. Germline assignment: CDR1 LNHDA and CDR2 SQIVND (reference sequence). The CDR3 runs to 14 residues. The CDR3: CASSTGTEGEKLFF. The CDR3 DNA reads TGTGCCAGTAGTACAGGGACAGAAGGTGAAAAACTGTTTTTT.

The chain employs TRBV21-1 and TRBJ2-3; the table's TRBD1 call for D was not verified on the DNA. TRBV21-1 is marked as a pseudogene. The CDR3 contains 16 residues. The CDR3 coding sequence is TGTGCCAGCACCGACAGTCTGAATGATTATTCGAATACGCAGTATTTT. This encodes CASTDSLNDYSNTQYF.

The chain employs TRBV2 and TRBJ2-1, with 9 bases identical to TRBD1. This CDR3 is built from 11 residues. Germline-derived CDR1 and CDR2 are SNHLY and FYNNEI. The ends lost 4 bases at V and 15 bases at J; junction bases unmatched: 4. The CDR3 sequence is CASSAGQGLFF. Written as DNA, the CDR3 is TGTGCCAGCAGTGCGGGACAGGGCCTGTTCTTC.

The CDR3 spells CASSQGGYTEAFF. In DNA form, the CDR3 reads TGCGCCAGCAGCCAAGGGGGCTACACTGAAGCTTTCTTT. The chain links TRBV4-3 to TRBJ1-1, with D perhaps matching TRBD1 (5 bases). Germline CDR1 reads LGHNA; CDR2 reads YSLEER. This CDR3 has 13 residues. The V gene lost 1 base and the J gene lost 3 bases, with 6 bases spanning the gap.

The V call is TRBV29-1, the J call TRBJ1-3; TRBD1 matches at 8 bases. The V gene's germline CDR1 is SQVTM and CDR2 ANQGSEA. With 4 bases clipped from V and 3 bases from J, the junction kept 5 bases outside the gene matches. This CDR3 has 14 residues. CDR3 residues: CSVAQGAGGNTIYF. CDR3 DNA sequence: TGCAGCGTTGCGCAGGGGGCGGGTGGAAACACCATATATTTT.

The chain employs TRBV18 and TRBJ2-1, with 8 positions matching TRBD2. V gave up 3 bases and J gave up 0 bases; unmatched junction bases: 13. CDR3 length: 19 residues. Germline V gene lookup returns CDR1 KGHSH and CDR2 LQKENI. The DNA for the CDR3 is TGTGCCAGCTCACCTCGCCGGTTGCTAGCGGGCTACTCCTACAATGAGCAGTTCTTC. This gives the protein CASSPRRLLAGYSYNEQFF.